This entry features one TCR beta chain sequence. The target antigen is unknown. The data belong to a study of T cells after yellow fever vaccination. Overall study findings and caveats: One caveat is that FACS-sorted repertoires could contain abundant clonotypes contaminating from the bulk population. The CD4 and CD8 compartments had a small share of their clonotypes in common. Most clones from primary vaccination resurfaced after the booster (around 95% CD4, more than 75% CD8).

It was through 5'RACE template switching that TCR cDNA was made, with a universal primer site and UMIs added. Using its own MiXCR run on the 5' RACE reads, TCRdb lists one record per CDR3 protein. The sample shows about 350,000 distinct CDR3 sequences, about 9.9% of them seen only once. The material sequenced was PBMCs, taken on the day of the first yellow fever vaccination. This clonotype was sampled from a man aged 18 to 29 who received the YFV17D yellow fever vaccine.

The CDR3: CARRDTTVRTQYF. In DNA, the CDR3 is TGTGCCAGGAGGGACACAACCGTTCGGACCCAGTACTTC. The chain combines TRBV27 with TRBJ2-5, with a possible D match to TRBD1 (6 bases). CDR1 is MNHEY, CDR2 SMNVEV, per germline (reference sequence). Trimming cost V 9 bases and J 7 bases, with 18 bases left between them. This CDR3 has 13 residues.